Sequencing of this T cell receptor (beta chain) was carried out in a study of human T cells and chemical hapten exposure (dated by TCRdb to the early 2020s). In terms of the full investigation: For sensitization, 2% DPC in acetone was applied to a roughly 2 cm by roughly 2 cm area of upper inner arm skin. Throughout the study period of 20 to 25 weeks, patients also received therapeutic DPC doses to the scalp every week. Patch testing was done on the upper back using Finn chambers containing 0.01% DPC, and results were scored after 6 days according to International Contact Dermatitis Research Group standards. The mostly female patient cohort included alopecia areata with under or over 50% scalp involvement, alopecia totalis and alopecia universalis. The libraries were sequenced as a pool, and the TCR yield per sample differed mostly because of small variations in library volumes within the pool. In alopecia patients, the study followed how the peripheral blood TCR repertoire changed in vivo over primary and secondary sensitization to diphenylcyclopropenone (DPC), a hapten. Blood was sampled from patients pre-sensitization (week 0) and at 2, 6 and about 24 weeks after DPC sensitization. Blood for TCR sequencing was provided by twenty-nine alopecia patients at one to four time points (pre-sensitization, 2, 6 and 24 weeks). What the work shows at the level of the full study, not this receptor alone: Repeated subsampling changed both the strength of the expansion versus patch-test correlation and the threshold at which the correlation became significant. DPC sensitization did not change how many TCRs were above 1 in 1000 frequency, and no evidence was found of alterations in global repertoire structure. Because all patients had alopecia, a presumed autoimmune disease, the immune response of the patients might differ from that of healthy individuals. Expanded TCRs formed significantly more large CDR3 similarity clusters than pre-sensitization or healthy control sets, consistent with antigen-driven responses. Patch test score correlated positively with the number of PT1 expanded TCRs, reaching significance at thresholds 8, 16 and 32 but not at 4.

CDR1 and CDR2, looked up from the germline V gene, are SGHRS and YFSETQ. V loses 8 bases, J loses 3 bases, and the germline ends lie 17 bases apart. Including the terminal cysteine and phenylalanine, the CDR3 comprises 14 residues. The retained sequence is limited to the CDR3, 42 bases, with the frame set at the first base. A note on this clonotype: Its antigen is not yet known. Per-base qualities were not stored, and no clone one base away is much larger.

In light of the paper, this sample's time point label describes: pre-sensitization, week 0. The label giving this sample's treatment or condition can be read as: therapeutic diphenylcyclopropenone sensitization with weekly scalp DPC. At each patch-test visit, blood was drawn before the patch test was applied. To be eligible, patients had to be aged 18 to 70, diagnosed with alopecia and judged suitable for DPC therapy, while pregnant patients were excluded. Total RNA was extracted from unfractionated whole blood collected in Tempus Blood RNA tubes. Library prep was done by RACE. The reads were generated on a NextSeq 500. During library preparation, unique molecular identifiers were attached to individual cDNA molecules so that TCRs could be counted in a quantitative, reproducible way. Both TCR alpha and TCR beta chains were sequenced from each blood RNA sample. As for the authors' bioinformatics: A median of about 89,000 TCRs per sample was observed, with a range of about 23,224 to 690,600. V, J and CDR3 annotation of the TCR reads was performed with the Decombinator software suite. Every sample was subsampled to the same number of TCRs (28,000) for the PS versus PT1 abundance plots. Expanded TCRs were defined as absent before sensitization and observed at least eight times at the 2-week time point. TCRdb's own reprocessing of the public reads used fastp at Q25 and MiXCR and kept productive beta chains. Entries are consolidated by CDR3 protein sequence, retaining the most common genes and DNA. The V and J calls shown here were made by TCRdb, not taken from the authors' results. The sample has around 120,000 distinct CDR3 sequences on record, less than 15% of them singletons. The ten largest clones represent around 2.8% of the sample.

Recombination joined TRBV5-1 with TRBJ1-1, and perhaps TRBD1 as D gene, on 6 matching bases. This receptor was identified in a woman aged 18-29 years with alopecia areata. Some clones in this sample may be carry-over from other donors' samples. The sequencing here drew on whole blood, taken in connection with sensitization to the hapten diphenylcyclopropenone (DPC). The CDR3 has the sequence CASSPRTVYTEAFF. The DNA is as follows: TGCGCCAGTAGTCCTCGGACAGTTTACACTGAAGCTTTCTTT.